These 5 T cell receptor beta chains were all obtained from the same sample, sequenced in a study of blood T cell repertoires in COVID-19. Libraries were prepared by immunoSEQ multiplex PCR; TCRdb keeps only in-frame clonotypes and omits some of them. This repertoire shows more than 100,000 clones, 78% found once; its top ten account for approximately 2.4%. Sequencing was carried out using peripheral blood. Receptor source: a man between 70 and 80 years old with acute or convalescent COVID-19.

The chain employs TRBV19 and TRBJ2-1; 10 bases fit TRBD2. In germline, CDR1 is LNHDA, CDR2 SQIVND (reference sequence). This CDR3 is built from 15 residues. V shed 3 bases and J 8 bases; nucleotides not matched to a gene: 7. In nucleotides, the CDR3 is TGTGCCAGTAGTATGGTTAGCGGGGGGCGGTATGAGCAGTTCTTC. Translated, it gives CASSMVSGGRYEQFF.

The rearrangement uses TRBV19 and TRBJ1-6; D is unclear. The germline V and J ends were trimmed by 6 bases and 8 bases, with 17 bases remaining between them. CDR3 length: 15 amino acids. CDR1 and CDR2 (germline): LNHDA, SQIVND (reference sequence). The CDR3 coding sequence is TGTGCCAGTAGGGTTAGCGGGGTTGTCTATTCACCCCTCCACTTT. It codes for CASRVSGVVYSPLHF.

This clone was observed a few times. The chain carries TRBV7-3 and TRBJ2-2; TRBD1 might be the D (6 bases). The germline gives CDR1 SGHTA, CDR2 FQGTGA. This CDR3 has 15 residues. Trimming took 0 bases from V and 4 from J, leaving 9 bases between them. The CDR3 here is CASSLTGHLTGELFF. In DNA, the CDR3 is TGTGCCAGCAGCTTAACGGGACACCTCACCGGGGAGCTGTTTTTT.

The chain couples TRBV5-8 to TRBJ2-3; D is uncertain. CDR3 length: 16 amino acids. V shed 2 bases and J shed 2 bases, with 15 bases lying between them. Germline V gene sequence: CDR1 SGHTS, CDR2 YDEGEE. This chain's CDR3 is CASSFRIGRSTDTQYF. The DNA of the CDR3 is TGTGCCAGCAGCTTCAGGATCGGTAGATCCACAGATACGCAGTATTTT. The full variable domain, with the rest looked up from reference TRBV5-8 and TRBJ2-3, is EAGVTQSPTHLIKTRGQQATLRCSPISGHTSVYWYQQALGLGLQFLLWYDEGEERNRGNFPPRFSGRQFPNYSSELNVNALELEDSALYLCASSFRIGRSTDTQYFGPGTRLTVL.

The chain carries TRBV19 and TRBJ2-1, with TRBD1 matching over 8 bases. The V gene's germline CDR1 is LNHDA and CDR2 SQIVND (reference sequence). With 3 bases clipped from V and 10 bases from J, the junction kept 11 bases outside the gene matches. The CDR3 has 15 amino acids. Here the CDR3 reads CASSMTRTGRREQFF. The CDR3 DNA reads TGTGCCAGTAGTATGACCAGGACAGGGAGGAGGGAGCAGTTCTTC.